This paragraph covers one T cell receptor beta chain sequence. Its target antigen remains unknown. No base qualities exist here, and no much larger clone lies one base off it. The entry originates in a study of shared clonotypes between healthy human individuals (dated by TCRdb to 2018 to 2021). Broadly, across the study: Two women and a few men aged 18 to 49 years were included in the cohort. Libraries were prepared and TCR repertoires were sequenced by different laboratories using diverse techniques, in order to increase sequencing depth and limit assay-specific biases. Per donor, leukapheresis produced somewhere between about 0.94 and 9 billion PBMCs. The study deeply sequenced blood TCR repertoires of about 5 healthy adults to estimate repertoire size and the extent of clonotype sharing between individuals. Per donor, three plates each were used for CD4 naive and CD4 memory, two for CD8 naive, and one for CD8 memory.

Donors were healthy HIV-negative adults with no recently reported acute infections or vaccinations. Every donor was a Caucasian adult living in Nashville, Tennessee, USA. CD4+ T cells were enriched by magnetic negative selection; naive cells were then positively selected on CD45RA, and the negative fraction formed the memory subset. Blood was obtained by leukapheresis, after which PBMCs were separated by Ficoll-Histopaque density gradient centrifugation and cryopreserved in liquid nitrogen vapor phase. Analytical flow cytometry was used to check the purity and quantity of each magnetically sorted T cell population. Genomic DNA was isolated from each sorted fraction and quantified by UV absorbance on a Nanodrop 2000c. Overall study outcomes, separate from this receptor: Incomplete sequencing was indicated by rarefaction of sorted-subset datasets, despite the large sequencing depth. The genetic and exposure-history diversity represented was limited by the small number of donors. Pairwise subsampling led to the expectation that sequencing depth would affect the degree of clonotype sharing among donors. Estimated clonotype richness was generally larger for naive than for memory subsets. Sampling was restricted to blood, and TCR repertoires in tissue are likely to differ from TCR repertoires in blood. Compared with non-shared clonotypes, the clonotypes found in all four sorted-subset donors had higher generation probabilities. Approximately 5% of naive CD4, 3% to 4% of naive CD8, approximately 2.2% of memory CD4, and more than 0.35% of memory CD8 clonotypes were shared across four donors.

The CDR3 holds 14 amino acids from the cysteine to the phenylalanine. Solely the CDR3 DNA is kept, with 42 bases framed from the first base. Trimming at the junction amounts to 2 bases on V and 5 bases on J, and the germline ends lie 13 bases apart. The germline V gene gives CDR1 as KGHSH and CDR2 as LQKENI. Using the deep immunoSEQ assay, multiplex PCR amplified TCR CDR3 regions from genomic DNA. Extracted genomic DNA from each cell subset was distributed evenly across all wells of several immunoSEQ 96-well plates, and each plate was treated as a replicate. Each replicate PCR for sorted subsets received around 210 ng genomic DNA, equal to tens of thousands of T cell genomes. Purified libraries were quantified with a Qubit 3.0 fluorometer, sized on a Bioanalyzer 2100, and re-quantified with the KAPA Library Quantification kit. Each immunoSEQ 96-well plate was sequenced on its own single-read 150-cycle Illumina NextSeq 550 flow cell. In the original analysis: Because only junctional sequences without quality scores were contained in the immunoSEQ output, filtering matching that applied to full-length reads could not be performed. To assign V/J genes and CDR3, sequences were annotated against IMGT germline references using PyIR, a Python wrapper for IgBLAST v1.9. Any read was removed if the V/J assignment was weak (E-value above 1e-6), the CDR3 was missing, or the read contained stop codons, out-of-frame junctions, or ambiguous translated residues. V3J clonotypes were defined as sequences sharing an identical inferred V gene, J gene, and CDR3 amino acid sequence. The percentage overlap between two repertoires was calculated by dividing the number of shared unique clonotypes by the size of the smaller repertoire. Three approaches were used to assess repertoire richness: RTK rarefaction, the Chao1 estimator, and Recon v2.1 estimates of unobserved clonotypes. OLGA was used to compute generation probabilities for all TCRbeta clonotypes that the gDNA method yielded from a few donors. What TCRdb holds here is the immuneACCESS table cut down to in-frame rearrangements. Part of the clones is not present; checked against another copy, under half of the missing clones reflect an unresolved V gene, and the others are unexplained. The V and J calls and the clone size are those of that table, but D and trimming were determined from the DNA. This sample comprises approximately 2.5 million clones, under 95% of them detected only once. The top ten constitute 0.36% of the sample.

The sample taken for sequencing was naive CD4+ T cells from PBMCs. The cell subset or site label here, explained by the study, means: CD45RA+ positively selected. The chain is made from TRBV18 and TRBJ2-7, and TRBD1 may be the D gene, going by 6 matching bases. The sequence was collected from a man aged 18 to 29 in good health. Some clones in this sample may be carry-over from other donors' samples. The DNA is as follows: TGTGCCAGCTCACCATCGACAGGCGAGGACGAGCAGTACTTC. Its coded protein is CASSPSTGEDEQYF.